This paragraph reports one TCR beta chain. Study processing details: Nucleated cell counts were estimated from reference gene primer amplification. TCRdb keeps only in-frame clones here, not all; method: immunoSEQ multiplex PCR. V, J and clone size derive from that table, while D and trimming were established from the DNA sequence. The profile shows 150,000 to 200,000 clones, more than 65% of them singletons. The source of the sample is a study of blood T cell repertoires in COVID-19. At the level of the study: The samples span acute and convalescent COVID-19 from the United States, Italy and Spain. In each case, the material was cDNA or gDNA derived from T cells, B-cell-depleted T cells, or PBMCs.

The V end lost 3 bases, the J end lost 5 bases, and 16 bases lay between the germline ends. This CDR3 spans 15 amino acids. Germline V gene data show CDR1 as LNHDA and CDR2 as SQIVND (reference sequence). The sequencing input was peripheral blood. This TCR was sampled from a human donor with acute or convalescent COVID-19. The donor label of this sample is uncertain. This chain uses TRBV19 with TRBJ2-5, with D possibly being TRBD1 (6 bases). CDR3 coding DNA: TGTGCCAGTAGTATCACAGGGTCCTCTTCGGAGACCCAGTACTTC. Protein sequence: CASSITGSSSETQYF.